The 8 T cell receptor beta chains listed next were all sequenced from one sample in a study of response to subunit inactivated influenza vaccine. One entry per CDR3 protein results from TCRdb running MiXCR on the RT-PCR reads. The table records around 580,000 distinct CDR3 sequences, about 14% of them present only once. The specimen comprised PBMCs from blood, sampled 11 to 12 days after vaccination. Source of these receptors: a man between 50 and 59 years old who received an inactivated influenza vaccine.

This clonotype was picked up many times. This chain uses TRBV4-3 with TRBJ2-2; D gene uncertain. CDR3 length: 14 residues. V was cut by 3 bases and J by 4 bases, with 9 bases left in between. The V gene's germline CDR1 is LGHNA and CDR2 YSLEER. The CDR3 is CASSHMRSTGELFF. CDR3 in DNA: TGCGCCAGCAGCCATATGCGGTCCACCGGGGAGCTGTTTTTT.

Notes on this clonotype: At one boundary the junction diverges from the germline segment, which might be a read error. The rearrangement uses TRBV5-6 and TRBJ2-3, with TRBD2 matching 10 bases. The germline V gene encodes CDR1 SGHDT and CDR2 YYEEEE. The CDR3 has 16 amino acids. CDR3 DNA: TGTGCCACCAGCACCCCCCTAGCGGGGGTCTTGGATACGCAGTATTTT. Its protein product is CATSTPLAGVLDTQYF.

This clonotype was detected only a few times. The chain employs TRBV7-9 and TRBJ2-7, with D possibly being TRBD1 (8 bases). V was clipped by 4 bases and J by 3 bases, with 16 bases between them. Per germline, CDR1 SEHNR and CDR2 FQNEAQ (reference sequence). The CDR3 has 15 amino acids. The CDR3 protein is CASSSTDREGYEQYF. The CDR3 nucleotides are TGTGCCAGCAGCTCCACGGACAGGGAGGGCTACGAGCAGTACTTC.

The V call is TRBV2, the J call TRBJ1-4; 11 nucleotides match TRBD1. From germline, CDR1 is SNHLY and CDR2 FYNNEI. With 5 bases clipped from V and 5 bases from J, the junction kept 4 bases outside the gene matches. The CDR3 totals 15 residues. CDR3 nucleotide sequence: TGTGCCAGCAGTACCGGGACAGGGGGAAATGAAAAACTGTTTTTT. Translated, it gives CASSTGTGGNEKLFF.

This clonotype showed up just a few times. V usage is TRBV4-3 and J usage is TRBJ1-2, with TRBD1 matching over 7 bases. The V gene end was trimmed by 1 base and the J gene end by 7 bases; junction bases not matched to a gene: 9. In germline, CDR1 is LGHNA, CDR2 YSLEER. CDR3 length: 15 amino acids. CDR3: CASSQAGTAWRGYTF. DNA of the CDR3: TGCGCCAGCAGCCAAGCCGGGACAGCATGGCGTGGCTACACCTTC.

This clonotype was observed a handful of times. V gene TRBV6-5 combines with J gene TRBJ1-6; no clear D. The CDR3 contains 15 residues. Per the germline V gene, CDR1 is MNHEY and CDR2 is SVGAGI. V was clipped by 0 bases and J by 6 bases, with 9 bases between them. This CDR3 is CASSYSPASNSPLHF. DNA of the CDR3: TGTGCCAGCAGTTACTCACCTGCCTCTAATTCACCCCTCCACTTT.

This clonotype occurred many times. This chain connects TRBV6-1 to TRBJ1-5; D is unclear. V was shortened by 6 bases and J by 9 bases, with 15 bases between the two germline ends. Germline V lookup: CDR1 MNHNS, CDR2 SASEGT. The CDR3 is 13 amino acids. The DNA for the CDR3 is TGTGCCAGCAGCCCAGGCAGCGCCCGGCCCCAGCATTTT. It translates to CASSPGSARPQHF.

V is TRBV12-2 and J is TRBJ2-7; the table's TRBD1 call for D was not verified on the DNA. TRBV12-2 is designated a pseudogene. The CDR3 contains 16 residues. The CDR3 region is CASRSRDRGLCDEQYF. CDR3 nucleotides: TGTGCAAGTCGCTCCCGGGACAGGGGCCTCTGCGACGAGCAGTACTTC.